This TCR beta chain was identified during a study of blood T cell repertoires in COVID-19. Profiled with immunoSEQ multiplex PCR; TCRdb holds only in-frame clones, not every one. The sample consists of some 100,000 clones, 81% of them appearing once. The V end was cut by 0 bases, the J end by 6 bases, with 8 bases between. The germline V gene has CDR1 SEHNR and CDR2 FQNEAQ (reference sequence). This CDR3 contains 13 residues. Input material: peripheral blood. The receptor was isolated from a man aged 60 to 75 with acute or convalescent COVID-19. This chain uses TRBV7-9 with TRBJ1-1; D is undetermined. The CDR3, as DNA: TGTGCCAGCAGCTTAGCGGTGTCAGCTGAAGCTTTCTTT. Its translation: CASSLAVSAEAFF.